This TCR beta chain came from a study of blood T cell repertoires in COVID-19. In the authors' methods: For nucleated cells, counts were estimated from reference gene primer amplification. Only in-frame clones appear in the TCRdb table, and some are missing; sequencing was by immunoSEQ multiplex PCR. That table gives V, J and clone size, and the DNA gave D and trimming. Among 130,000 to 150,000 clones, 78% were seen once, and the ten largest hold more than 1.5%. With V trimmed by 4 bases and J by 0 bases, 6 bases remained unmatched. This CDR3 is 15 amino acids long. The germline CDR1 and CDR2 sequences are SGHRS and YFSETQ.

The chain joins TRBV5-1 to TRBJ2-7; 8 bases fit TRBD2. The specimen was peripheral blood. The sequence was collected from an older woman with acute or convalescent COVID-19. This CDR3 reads CASSTTGGRSYEQYF. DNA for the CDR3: TGCGCCAGCAGCACTACGGGGGGGCGCTCCTACGAGCAGTACTTC.